The 5 T cell receptor beta chains listed next were all sequenced from one sample in a study of CD8 T cells in Susac syndrome. Random hexamers were used to reverse transcribe the RNA input (roughly 0.5 to 1 ug). TCRdb redid the calling of the immunoSEQ multiplex PCR reads with MiXCR, one entry per CDR3 protein. The data contain over 150,000 distinct CDR3 sequences, 80% to 95% of them singletons. Sequenced: CD4+ T cells from PBMCs. Source of these receptors: a human donor with multiple sclerosis.

The J gene is TRBJ2-1, the V gene TRBV12-3 or TRBV12-4, with 9 positions matching TRBD2. This CDR3 has 18 amino acids. V lost 10 bases to trimming and J lost 2 bases; unmatched junction nucleotides: 18. The CDR3 DNA sequence: TGTGCCATCACCCAGGTTTCGGCGGGGGGGCGAACCTACAATGAGCAGTTCTTC. Amino acid sequence: CAITQVSAGGRTYNEQFF.

This chain links TRBV29-1 with TRBJ2-7; D is unresolved. Germline CDR1 and CDR2: SQVTM and ANQGSEA. CDR3 length: 12 residues. V gave up 5 bases and J gave up 3 bases, with 11 bases separating them. This CDR3 reads CSVPAVVYEQYF. In DNA, the CDR3 is TGCAGCGTTCCTGCCGTCGTCTACGAGCAGTACTTC.

J is TRBJ2-7 and V is TRBV11-2; TRBD2 matches at 8 bases. J was trimmed by 2 bases and V by 5 bases; bases with no gene match: 17. Germline assignment: CDR1 SGHAT and CDR2 FQNNGV. This CDR3 has 18 residues. CDR3 protein: CASSQRRASGQSAYEQYF. The CDR3 DNA sequence: TGTGCCAGCAGCCAACGAAGGGCTAGCGGGCAGAGTGCCTACGAGCAGTACTTC.

V is TRBV2 and J is TRBJ2-2; D not certain. The germline gives CDR1 SNHLY, CDR2 FYNNEI. This CDR3 comprises 12 residues. Between the trimmed V and J ends, which lost 2 bases and 5 bases, there was a span of 3 bases. The CDR3 is CASSELTGELFF. In DNA, the CDR3 is TGTGCCAGCAGTGAACTAACCGGGGAGCTGTTTTTT.

J is TRBJ2-1 and V is TRBV7-2, with 8 nucleotides matching TRBD2. J gave up 9 bases and V 3 bases, and 7 bases lay outside the gene matches. Germline V gene sequence: CDR1 SGHTA, CDR2 FQGNSA. The CDR3 contains 14 residues. The CDR3 region is CASSLGLVASEQFF. The CDR3 bases are TGTGCCAGCAGCTTGGGACTAGTGGCCAGTGAGCAGTTCTTC.